This entry lists 14 T cell receptor beta chains sequenced from one sample in a study of cytomegalovirus exposure and HLA in healthy donors. The PCR was carried out with 60 Vbeta primers and 13 Jbeta primers. This table comes from immunoSEQ multiplex PCR, and its TCRdb copy is limited to in-frame clones, with some not included. The table shows 65,000 or so clones, with approximately 75% occurring only once. The sample consisted of PBMCs. The receptors shown here come from a woman in her thirties or forties in good health and CMV-seropositive.

CDR3 protein: CASSSDRNYEQYF. The CDR3 DNA sequence: TGTGCCAGCAGCTCGGACAGAAACTACGAGCAGTACTTC. The chain recombines TRBV7-7 with TRBJ2-7; D possibly corresponds to TRBD1 (6 bases). The CDR3 sequence is 13 residues long. The germline V gene has CDR1 SSHAT and CDR2 FNYEAQ (reference sequence). V lost 4 bases and J 3 bases, leaving 10 bases between the germline ends.

The genes are TRBV2 and TRBJ2-7, with D hard to call. This CDR3 comprises 14 residues. Germline loops: CDR1 SNHLY, CDR2 FYNNEI. Trimming pared 6 bases from V and 0 bases from J, leaving 12 bases between. The CDR3 nucleotides are TGTGCCAGCAGCGTCGAATACAACTCCTACGAGCAGTACTTC. Its protein is CASSVEYNSYEQYF. The variable domain in full, with the rest retrieved from reference TRBV2 and TRBJ2-7, is EPEVTQTPSHQVTQMGQEVILRCVPISNHLYFYWYRQILGQKVEFLVSFYNNEISEKSEIFDDQFSVERPDGSNFTLKIRSTKLEDSAMYFCASSVEYNSYEQYFGPGTRLTVT.

The chain employs TRBV7-9 and TRBJ1-3; D possibly corresponds to TRBD1 (6 bases). Trimming took off 10 bases at V and 2 bases at J, with 12 bases between the two ends. CDR1 and CDR2 from the germline V gene are SEHNR and FQNEAQ (reference sequence). CDR3 length: 13 amino acids. The CDR3 loop is CANSQGTGNTIYF. Here the CDR3 DNA reads TGTGCCAACTCACAGGGTACTGGAAACACCATATATTTT.

The chain employs TRBV19 and TRBJ1-5; perhaps TRBD1 as D (6 bases). Germline V CDR1 and CDR2: LNHDA, SQIVND (reference sequence). This CDR3 is 15 amino acids long. The germline V and J ends were trimmed by 5 bases and 4 bases, with 15 bases remaining between them. The CDR3 loop is CASSPGHQGNQPQHF. CDR3 coding DNA: TGTGCCAGTAGTCCGGGACACCAGGGGAATCAGCCCCAGCATTTT. The variable domain in full, with the rest retrieved from reference TRBV19 and TRBJ1-5, is DGGITQSPKYLFRKEGQNVTLSCEQNLNHDAMYWYRQDPGQGLRLIYYSQIVNDFQKGDIAEGYSVSREKKESFPLTVTSAQKNPTAFYLCASSPGHQGNQPQHFGDGTRLSIL.

The chain links TRBV7-9 to TRBJ1-3; 10 positions match TRBD1. The CDR3 length is 16 residues. J gave up 3 bases and V 5 bases, and 7 bases lay outside the gene matches. CDR1 and CDR2 (germline): SEHNR, FQNEAQ (reference sequence). In DNA, the CDR3 is TGTGCCAGCAGCCCCCCGACAGGGGGCTTTGGAAACACCATATATTTT. Encoded protein: CASSPPTGGFGNTIYF.

The rearrangement joins TRBV19 to TRBJ1-2; D ambiguous. CDR1 and CDR2 from the germline V gene are LNHDA and SQIVND (reference sequence). V was shortened by 5 bases and J by 8 bases, with 15 bases between the two germline ends. The CDR3 totals 13 residues. The CDR3 loop reads CASSSTPLLGYTF. CDR3 coding DNA: TGTGCCAGTAGTTCGACCCCACTACTCGGCTACACCTTC.

The chain has TRBV20-1 and TRBJ1-2; D gene uncertain. The CDR3 loop spans 11 amino acids. V shed 3 bases and J shed 4 bases, with 6 bases lying between them. Germline CDR1 is DFQATT and CDR2 is SNEGSKA (reference sequence). Here the CDR3 DNA reads TGCAGTGCTAGTGGCGGCTATGGCTACACCTTC. Protein product: CSASGGYGYTF.

For this clone: Compared with germline, one end of the junction differs, possibly owing to a read error. CDR3 amino acids: CSSSPTGTGLSSYEQYF. Here the CDR3 DNA reads TGTTCCAGCAGCCCGACCGGGACAGGGCTGAGCTCCTACGAGCAGTACTTC. V is TRBV7-9 and J is TRBJ2-7; 9 bases line up with TRBD1. The V gene's germline CDR1 is SEHNR and CDR2 FQNEAQ (reference sequence). The CDR3 covers 17 residues. Using reference TRBV7-9 and TRBJ2-7 for the parts outside the CDR3, the full variable domain is DTGVSQNPRHKITKRGQNVTFRCDPISEHNRLYWYRQTLGQGPEFLTYFQNEAQLEKSRLLSDRFSAERPKGSFSTLEIQRTEQGDSAMYLCSSSPTGTGLSSYEQYFGPGTRLTVT.

J is TRBJ2-3 and V is TRBV7-9, with TRBD2 identical over 10 bases. V shed 5 bases and J 5 bases; nucleotides not matched to a gene: 7. This CDR3 has 15 amino acids. Germline V gives CDR1 SEHNR, CDR2 FQNEAQ (reference sequence). CDR3 sequence: CASSPSGGARDTQYF. CDR3 sequence (DNA): TGTGCCAGCAGCCCCAGCGGGGGGGCAAGAGATACGCAGTATTTT.

This clone was counted only a few times. This rearrangement joins TRBV18 to TRBJ1-4; TRBD1 agrees at 7 bases. CDR3 length equals 14 residues. Losses at the gene ends were 6 bases for V and 7 bases for J; bases not matched to a gene: 8. Germline assignment: CDR1 KGHSH and CDR2 LQKENI. The CDR3 DNA reads TGTGCCAGCTCGTCCGACAGGGATGGTGAAAAACTGTTTTTT. Residues: CASSSDRDGEKLFF.

The CDR3 is CASTGQGYGYTF. CDR3 in DNA: TGCGCCAGCACGGGACAGGGTTATGGCTACACCTTC. The V call is TRBV5-1, the J call TRBJ1-2; the match to TRBD1 covers 9 bases. CDR3 length: 12 amino acids. CDR1 is SGHRS and CDR2 is YFSETQ in the germline V gene. V gave up 6 bases and J gave up 5 bases; unmatched junction bases: 2.

The chain is built from TRBV27 and TRBJ1-3; D not certain. Germline assignment: CDR1 MNHEY and CDR2 SMNVEV (reference sequence). Trimming took off 3 bases at V and 0 bases at J, with 6 bases between the two ends. The CDR3 covers 14 residues. The CDR3 DNA reads TGTGCCAGCAGTTTTAGCTCCTCTGGAAACACCATATATTTT. The encoded protein is CASSFSSSGNTIYF.

The rearrangement joins TRBV18 to TRBJ2-3; weak D call: TRBD2 (5 bases). Germline V gene lookup returns CDR1 KGHSH and CDR2 LQKENI. V was clipped by 0 bases and J by 10 bases, with 14 bases between them. The CDR3 runs 14 residues. Written as DNA, the CDR3 is TGTGCCAGCTCACCACCACTACGGGATTCCGCGCAGTATTTT. Protein product: CASSPPLRDSAQYF.

The chain joins TRBV5-5 to TRBJ2-1; 10 bases are a match to TRBD2. J was trimmed by 3 bases and V by 2 bases; bases with no gene match: 2. This CDR3 contains 15 residues. Per the germline V gene, CDR1 is SGHKS and CDR2 is YYEKEE (reference sequence). CDR3 nucleotide sequence: TGTGCCAGCAGCTTAGGACTAGCGGACTACAATGAGCAGTTCTTC. This translates into CASSLGLADYNEQFF.